What follows are 26 T cell receptor beta chains derived from one specimen sequenced in a study of STAT5B mutations in CD4+ large granular lymphocyte leukemia. Only in-frame clones appear in the TCRdb table, and some are missing; sequencing was by immunoSEQ multiplex PCR. The profile shows roughly 30,000 clones, roughly three quarters of them singletons. Sequencing was done on a sample of CD4+ T cells from blood buffy coats. All receptors derive from a human donor in good health.

This clone was counted a few times. The chain carries TRBV9 and TRBJ2-2; D remains ambiguous. V dropped 6 bases and J dropped 3 bases, with 3 bases sitting between them. From germline, CDR1 is SGDLS and CDR2 YYNGEE. This CDR3 is 11 amino acids long. The CDR3 nucleotides are TGTGCCAGCACTGACACCGGGGAGCTGTTTTTT. It codes for CASTDTGELFF.

This clone appeared once. This chain joins TRBV7-6 and TRBJ2-5; a possible D gene is TRBD1 (6 bases). With 5 bases removed from V and 2 bases from J, the gap between germline ends came to 12 bases. This CDR3 is 14 amino acids long. The germline gives CDR1 SGHVS, CDR2 FNYEAQ. The DNA for the CDR3 is TGTGCCAGCAGCGCCCCAGGGGTACAAGAGACCCAGTACTTC. Protein sequence: CASSAPGVQETQYF.

For the CDR3, the DNA is TGTGCCAGCAGCTTAGGTGGGGGTTTAGGCGAGCAGTACTTC. Translated, it gives CASSLGGGLGEQYF. The chain couples TRBV7-2 to TRBJ2-7, with D perhaps being TRBD1 or TRBD2 (5 bases each). The CDR3 covers 14 residues. With 1 base removed from V and 6 bases from J, the gap between germline ends came to 13 bases. Germline lookup yields CDR1 SGHTA and CDR2 FQGNSA. The variable domain in full, completed from reference TRBV7-2 and TRBJ2-7, reads GAGVSQSPSNKVTEKGKDVELRCDPISGHTALYWYRQSLGQGLEFLIYFQGNSAPDKSGLPSDRFSAERTGGSVSTLTIQRTQQEDSAVYLCASSLGGGLGEQYFGPGTRLTVT.

V gene TRBV2 combines with J gene TRBJ2-1; the D gene could be TRBD1 or TRBD2 (5 bases each). The ends were cut back, 6 bases at V and 11 bases at J, with 17 bases in the middle. The CDR3 covers 13 residues. Germline CDR1 is SNHLY and CDR2 is FYNNEI. The CDR3 loop is CASRAGTSIQQFF. CDR3 bases: TGTGCCAGCAGGGCCGGGACCAGTATTCAGCAGTTCTTC.

The chain couples TRBV28 to TRBJ1-2; D ambiguous. Per germline, CDR1 MDHEN and CDR2 SYDVKM. CDR3 size: 14 residues. The V and J ends lost 7 bases and 7 bases respectively, with 19 bases between them. CDR3: CASKGADSQSGYTF. CDR3 nucleotide sequence: TGTGCCAGCAAAGGCGCAGATTCCCAAAGTGGCTACACCTTC.

V and J are TRBV20-1 and TRBJ1-1; TRBD1 matches 7 bases. The CDR3 has 11 amino acids. Germline V gene lookup returns CDR1 DFQATT and CDR2 SNEGSKA (reference sequence). The V and J ends lost 4 bases and 11 bases, in that order; junction bases with no gene match: 7. The CDR3 DNA follows: TGCAGTGCTACCAGGGGGAATGAGGCTTTCTTT. Protein: CSATRGNEAFF.

This CDR3 is CASSESIAVAGSQETQYF. The CDR3 DNA follows: TGCGCCAGCAGTGAGTCTATTGCGGTAGCGGGGTCCCAAGAGACCCAGTACTTC. The V call is TRBV10-2, the J call TRBJ2-5; 8 bases are shared with TRBD2. This CDR3 is built from 18 residues. Germline assignment: CDR1 WSHSY and CDR2 SAAADI. With V trimmed by 0 bases and J by 1 base, 10 bases remained unmatched.

This clone was picked up a small number of times. This CDR3 is also generated by other DNA sequences in the sample. The chain uses TRBV2 and TRBJ1-6; D is perhaps TRBD1 (6 bases). CDR1 and CDR2 from the germline V gene are SNHLY and FYNNEI. V shed 6 bases and J shed 8 bases, with 14 bases lying between them. The CDR3 covers 14 residues. The CDR3, as DNA: TGTGCCAGCAGCGTTGGACAGAAGGATTCACCCCTCCACTTT. Protein sequence: CASSVGQKDSPLHF.

This sequence joins TRBV7-6 and TRBJ1-5; maybe TRBD1 (6 bases). Germline V gene lookup returns CDR1 SGHVS and CDR2 FNYEAQ. Trimming took 5 bases from V and 0 from J, leaving 11 bases between them. This CDR3 has 15 amino acids. The CDR3 sequence is CASSQGHGSNQPQHF. For the CDR3, the DNA is TGTGCCAGCAGCCAGGGACACGGTAGCAATCAGCCCCAGCATTTT.

The chain uses TRBV6-6 and TRBJ1-5, with D unclear. The CDR3 extends over 13 amino acids. Trimming took off 4 bases at V and 6 bases at J, with 10 bases between the two ends. CDR1 is MNHNY, CDR2 SVGAGI, per germline (reference sequence). The CDR3 bases are TGTGCCAGCAGTTCCATAGGGCGTCAGCCCCAGCATTTT. Its translation is CASSSIGRQPQHF.

The chain combines TRBV5-5 with TRBJ1-1, with D unclear. The germline CDR1 and CDR2 sequences are SGHKS and YYEKEE (reference sequence). CDR3 length: 15 amino acids. Trimming cost V 4 bases and J 0 bases, with 13 bases left between them. CDR3 residues: CASSPRRVMNTEAFF. CDR3 in DNA: TGTGCCAGCAGCCCCAGGAGGGTTATGAACACTGAAGCTTTCTTT.

This clone showed up just once. The J gene is TRBJ2-2, the V gene TRBV14; possible D gene TRBD1, 5 bases. CDR3 length equals 15 residues. Trimming removed 2 bases from V and 6 bases from J, with 13 bases in between. CDR1 and CDR2 from the germline V gene are SGHDN and FVKESK. The chain's CDR3 is CASSQHNTGAGELFF. The CDR3 bases are TGTGCCAGCAGCCAACACAACACAGGTGCCGGGGAGCTGTTTTTT.

The V gene is TRBV4-2, the J gene TRBJ2-1; D may correspond to TRBD1 or TRBD2 (5 bases each). Per the germline V gene, CDR1 is LGHNA and CDR2 is YNFKEQ. The V end was cut by 0 bases, the J end by 6 bases, with 6 bases between. CDR3 size: 13 residues. The CDR3 region has the DNA TGTGCCAGCAGCCAAGATGGGGGCAATGAGCAGTTCTTC. It yields the protein CASSQDGGNEQFF.

V gene TRBV4-1 combines with J gene TRBJ1-2; no clear D. V lost 2 bases, J lost 8 bases, and 18 bases lay in between. Germline CDR1 MGHRA, CDR2 YSYEKL. This CDR3 is 15 amino acids long. The CDR3, as DNA: TGCGCCAGCAGCCAACCCCTCCGGGTTGGGGAGGGCTACACCTTC. Protein product: CASSQPLRVGEGYTF.

This chain links TRBV5-4 with TRBJ1-2, with D possibly being TRBD1 (6 bases). The V and J ends lost 2 bases and 2 bases respectively, with 16 bases between them. Per germline, CDR1 SGHNT and CDR2 YYREEE (reference sequence). CDR3 length equals 16 residues. The CDR3 nucleotides read TGTGCCAGCAGCTTCGGCCAGGGGAGTAACAACTATGGCTACACCTTC. It codes for CASSFGQGSNNYGYTF. The whole variable domain, remainder taken from reference TRBV5-4 and TRBJ1-2, is ETGVTQSPTHLIKTRGQQVTLRCSSQSGHNTVSWYQQALGQGPQFIFQYYREEENGRGNFPPRFSGLQFPNYSSELNVNALELDDSALYLCASSFGQGSNNYGYTFGSGTRLTVV.

This clone appeared a few times. The genes are TRBV25-1 and TRBJ1-1; TRBD1 is a possible D gene (6 bases). CDR3 length: 12 amino acids. Trimming stripped 7 bases from V and 1 base from J, with 7 bases between. Germline values: CDR1 MGHDK, CDR2 SYGVNS. In DNA form, the CDR3 reads TGTGCCAGCATGGACAGGAACACTGAAGCTTTCTTT. Translating gives CASMDRNTEAFF.

V is TRBV25-1 and J is TRBJ2-2; TRBD1 is a possible D gene (6 bases). Trimming took off 8 bases at V and 7 bases at J, with 14 bases between the two ends. Germline CDR1 MGHDK, CDR2 SYGVNS. This CDR3 is 13 amino acids long. The CDR3 is CASGTRTLGELFF. CDR3 DNA: TGTGCCAGCGGGACACGGACCCTCGGGGAGCTGTTTTTT.

The chain has TRBV29-1 and TRBJ1-4; TRBD1 matches at 7 bases. The CDR3 is 14 amino acids. V lost 6 bases, J lost 0 bases, and 4 bases stayed unmatched. Germline V gene lookup returns CDR1 SQVTM and CDR2 ANQGSEA. CDR3 nucleotide sequence: TGCAGCGTACAGGGGCCGCCAACTAATGAAAAACTGTTTTTT. It codes for CSVQGPPTNEKLFF.

This clone was observed a single time. The gene calls are TRBV4-3 and TRBJ2-3, with D possibly being TRBD2 (5 bases). The V end was cut by 0 bases, the J end by 4 bases, with 8 bases between. Per germline, CDR1 LGHNA and CDR2 YSLEER. This CDR3 is 14 amino acids long. CDR3 sequence: CASSQELGADTQYF. The CDR3 DNA follows: TGCGCCAGCAGCCAAGAACTGGGAGCAGATACGCAGTATTTT.

The chain recombines TRBV27 with TRBJ1-4, with D perhaps TRBD1 (5 bases). Trimming took off 6 bases at V and 3 bases at J, with 23 bases between the two ends. Germline V gene sequence: CDR1 MNHEY, CDR2 SMNVEV (reference sequence). The CDR3 has 18 amino acids. CDR3 DNA: TGTGCCAGCAGCCTGCGTTTGGGGGGTCGAGTTTCTAATGAAAAACTGTTTTTT. Residues: CASSLRLGGRVSNEKLFF. The complete variable domain, with remaining parts taken from reference TRBV27 and TRBJ1-4, reads EAQVTQNPRYLITVTGKKLTVTCSQNMNHEYMSWYRQDPGLGLRQIYYSMNVEVTDKGDVPEGYKVSRKEKRNFPLILESPSPNQTSLYFCASSLRLGGRVSNEKLFFGSGTQLSVL.

This clone has just one count. This chain joins TRBV18 and TRBJ1-3, with 10 nucleotides matching TRBD1. Trimming cost V 0 bases and J 3 bases; bases outside gene matches: 5. Germline CDR1 is KGHSH and CDR2 is LQKENI. The CDR3 contains 17 residues. This CDR3 reads CASSPPAGTGDGNTIYF. In DNA form, the CDR3 reads TGTGCCAGCTCACCACCCGCCGGGACAGGGGATGGAAACACCATATATTTT.

V usage is TRBV19 and J usage is TRBJ2-2; D is perhaps TRBD1 (6 bases). Germline V gives CDR1 LNHDA, CDR2 SQIVND (reference sequence). The CDR3 extends over 15 amino acids. Trimming removed 5 bases at V and 6 bases at J, with 16 bases between. The CDR3, as DNA: TGTGCCAGTAGTTGGGGACACCAACCCGCCGGGGAGCTGTTTTTT. It specifies CASSWGHQPAGELFF.

V is TRBV5-1 and J is TRBJ2-7; D might be TRBD1 (6 bases). CDR1 is SGHRS and CDR2 is YFSETQ in the germline V gene. The CDR3 totals 13 residues. Trimming stripped 4 bases from V and 7 bases from J, with 15 bases between. CDR3 sequence (DNA): TGCGCCAGCAGCCGGCAGGGGCGAGGGGAGCAGTACTTC. The encoded protein is CASSRQGRGEQYF.

The chain is built from TRBV14 and TRBJ2-5, with D perhaps being TRBD1 or TRBD2 (6 bases each). Trimming left V 3 bases short and J 5 bases short, with 13 bases between. The CDR3 covers 14 residues. CDR1 and CDR2 from the germline V gene are SGHDN and FVKESK. CDR3 protein: CASSQSWGAETQYF. As DNA, the CDR3 is TGTGCCAGCAGCCAGTCCTGGGGGGCGGAGACCCAGTACTTC.

The gene calls are TRBV18 and TRBJ2-7; the match to TRBD2 covers 7 bases. The CDR3 totals 12 residues. The germline gives CDR1 KGHSH, CDR2 LQKENI. Trimming cost V 2 bases and J 5 bases; bases outside gene matches: 0. The CDR3 loop reads CASSPGRDEQYV. The DNA of the CDR3 is TGTGCCAGCTCACCAGGGAGGGACGAGCAGTACGTC.

The V and J genes are TRBV5-1 and TRBJ2-5; 9 bases line up with TRBD2. This CDR3 region has 17 residues. V was pared by 4 bases and J by 3 bases, with 13 bases of the junction left unmatched. Germline V gene lookup returns CDR1 SGHRS and CDR2 YFSETQ. The CDR3 DNA follows: TGCGCCAGCAGCAACGGACTAGCGACTGCTCTCAAAGAGACCCAGTACTTC. Residues: CASSNGLATALKETQYF.